A selection of T cell receptor beta chains follows, all from one sample in a study of OX40 agonist ivuxolimab in advanced cancers. Produced via immunoSEQ multiplex PCR; TCRdb's table is partial and in-frame only. In the table there are about 72,000 clones, over 75% of which are singletons. The starting material was CD4+ or CD8+ T cells sorted from blood, obtained in a trial of the OX40 agonist ivuxolimab. The source of these receptors is an adult with an advanced solid tumor such as melanoma, head and neck, liver or kidney cancer. The CDR3 runs from the conserved cysteine through the conserved F or W. The D gene is left open where the match is weak.

TRBJ1-3,TRBV6-5,NA,CASRGTGSGNTIYF
TRBJ1-2,TRBV19,NA,CASSNEVQGDYGYTF
TRBJ1-2,TRBV9,TRBD1,CASSLGTGDYGYTF
TRBJ2-1,TRBV7-2,TRBD2,CASSVLAGGLQFF
TRBJ2-5,TRBV29-1,NA,CSVGRERETQYF
TRBJ2-7,TRBV9,TRBD2,CASSVSGDPYEQYF
TRBJ2-7,TRBV6-5,TRBD1,CASSFQDRGNYEQYF
TRBJ1-5,TRBV6-4,NA,CASTADWESNNQPQHF
TRBJ1-2,TRBV30,NA,CAWSPSDGYTF
TRBJ1-1,TRBV11-2,NA,CASSPAGFMNTEAFF
TRBJ1-3,TRBV7-3,TRBD1,CASSPHRQGTGNTIYF
TRBJ2-3,TRBV11-3,NA,CASSLGSPRTDTQYF
TRBJ2-2,TRBV6-5,NA,CASSYSTSSPPGELFF
TRBJ2-6,TRBV30,NA,CAWSGGAGANVLTF
TRBJ1-6,TRBV5-1,NA,CASSLRPSLDYNSPLHF
TRBJ2-2,TRBV7-2,TRBD1,CASSFGTGSTGELFF
TRBJ1-1,TRBV5-4,NA,CASSPPQSGTEAFF
TRBJ2-7,TRBV21-1,NA,CASIVQGADEQYF
TRBJ1-5,TRBV4-1,NA,CASSQDGGGNQPQHF
TRBJ2-7,TRBV11-2,TRBD2,CASSLGLAASEQYF
TRBJ2-3,TRBV14,TRBD2,CASSHRLAPTDMQYF
TRBJ2-1,TRBV9,NA,CASSVATGSSYNEQFF
TRBJ1-1,TRBV5-1,NA,CASSLAQTNTEAFF
TRBJ1-5,TRBV2,TRBD1,CASSGEQGYSNQPQHF
TRBJ2-1,TRBV19,NA,CASRNPPVYNEQFF
TRBJ1-5,TRBV15,NA,CATSRDTSGGAQPQHF
TRBJ2-2,TRBV9,TRBD2,CASSVAGGGTGELFF
TRBJ1-1,TRBV5-1,TRBD1,CASAKTGGNTEAFF
TRBJ2-3,TRBV7-3,NA,CASSLEAATDTQYF
TRBJ2-1,TRBV5-1,TRBD1,CASSFGQGGHNEQFF
TRBJ2-7,TRBV28,TRBD1,CASSPAAGQGIYEQYF
TRBJ1-5,TRBV2,TRBD1,CASSGGNSNQPQHF
TRBJ1-1,TRBV11-3,NA,CASSLAAWGAGGMNTEAFF
TRBJ2-1,TRBV19,NA,CASSTLYNEQFF
TRBJ1-2,TRBV6-5,NA,CASSPDKIYGYTF
TRBJ1-1,TRBV19,TRBD1,CASSNTGGVTEAFF
TRBJ2-5,TRBV23-1,NA,CASSQLWGTETQYF
TRBJ2-1,TRBV12-5,TRBD2,CASGLAPSAGALFNEQFF
TRBJ2-5,TRBV7-9,NA,CASSSMGRGGQETQYF
TRBJ1-1,TRBV7-2,NA,CASSFAGSEAFF
TRBJ2-2,TRBV27,NA,CASSLNHPPNTGELFF
TRBJ2-7,TRBV9,NA,CASSVAQGYEQYF
TRBJ1-1,TRBV10-3,NA,CAISGGAGGTMNTEAFF
TRBJ2-2,TRBV18,NA,CASSPRGAGELFF
TRBJ2-7,TRBV15,NA,CATSRGGGLTYEQYF